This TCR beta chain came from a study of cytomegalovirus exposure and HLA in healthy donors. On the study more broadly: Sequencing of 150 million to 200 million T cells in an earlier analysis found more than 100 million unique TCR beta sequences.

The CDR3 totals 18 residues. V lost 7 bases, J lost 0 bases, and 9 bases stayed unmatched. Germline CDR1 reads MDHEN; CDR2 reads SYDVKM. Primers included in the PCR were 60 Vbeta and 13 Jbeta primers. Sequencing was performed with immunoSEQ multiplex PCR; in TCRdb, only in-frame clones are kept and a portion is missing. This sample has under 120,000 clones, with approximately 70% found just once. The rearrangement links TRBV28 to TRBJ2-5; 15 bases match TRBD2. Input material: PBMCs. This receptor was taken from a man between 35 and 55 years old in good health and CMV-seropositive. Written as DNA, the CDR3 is TGTGCCAGCACCACCGCGGGACTAGCGGGAGGCCACCAAGAGACCCAGTACTTC. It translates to CASTTAGLAGGHQETQYF.